This T cell receptor beta chain was recovered during a study of persistence of HIV-infected CD4 T cells. Study-wide results and caveats: TCRbeta richness was lower in CMV- and Gag-responding cells than in anti-CD3/anti-CD28-responding cells.

This clone was seen a handful of times. What it recognizes is unknown. Trimming cost V 6 bases and J 4 bases; bases outside gene matches: 3. Germline V gives CDR1 MDHEN, CDR2 SYDVKM. This CDR3 is 13 amino acids long. Cells were stimulated with CMV-infected fibroblast lysates at 10 ug/mL. CD40L-negative CD69-negative CD45RO-high memory CD4+ T cells were sorted as populations depleted of antigen-responding cells. The libraries were made with immunoSEQ version 4 in survey mode. Here immunoSEQ multiplex PCR was the method, and the copy in TCRdb shows in-frame clones only, minus some. This repertoire shows tens of thousands of clones, over 70% found once; its top ten account for 2.5% to 3.5%.

The clonotype originates from an adult man with HIV who was CMV-seropositive. The J gene is TRBJ1-5, the V gene TRBV28, with 7 bases lining up with TRBD1. This sample comprised CD4+ T cells sorted from PBMCs after roughly 17-hour stimulation, obtained from a patient who received antiretroviral therapy. The chain's CDR3 is CASRQGVNQPQHF. The CDR3 coding sequence is TGTGCCAGCAGGCAGGGGGTAAATCAGCCCCAGCATTTT.